The present entry profiles one T cell receptor (beta chain) with its context. The antigen is not known. Documented treatment: oral pan-JAK inhibitor, 5-10 mg twice daily. Collected material from alopecia areata patients comprised lesional scalp punch biopsies and peripheral blood. cDNA reverse transcribed from extracted RNA served as the sequencing template. The protocol was immunoSEQ multiplex PCR, while the TCRdb copy is restricted to in-frame clones and leaves out a portion. Of under 250,000 clones listed, just over 65% are singletons. Per germline, CDR1 MNHEY and CDR2 SMNVEV (reference sequence). Between the trimmed V and J ends, which lost 3 bases and 2 bases, there was a span of 8 bases. This CDR3 comprises 15 residues. The data originate from a study of CD8+ T cells in alopecia areata. Study context: In an open-label trial, patients got 5 to 10 mg tofacitinib twice daily. Dosing with tofacitinib proceeded for 6 to 18 months, followed by 6 months off drug. The study, taken as a whole, reports: Clonality in the scalp and expanded CD8+ clones ranked among the top 100 were significantly decreased by tofacitinib.

V usage is TRBV27 and J usage is TRBJ2-6; no clear D gene. The TCR sequence derives from a human donor with alopecia areata. Here the sequenced sample was CD4+ T cells sorted from blood, taken between weeks 43 and 45, from a patient treated with tofacitinib. Here the CDR3 reads CASSFFSAGANVLTF. The CDR3 DNA reads TGTGCCAGCAGTTTTTTTTCGGCTGGGGCCAACGTCCTGACTTTC.